This T cell receptor beta chain comes out of a study of cytomegalovirus exposure and HLA in healthy donors. 13 Jbeta primers and 60 Vbeta primers were used for the PCR. TCRdb's copy holds only in-frame clones and misses some; the assay was immunoSEQ multiplex PCR. This table holds about 99,000 clones, about four fifths found once. Germline V gene sequence: CDR1 SGHTA, CDR2 FQGNSA. J lost 4 bases, V lost 3 bases, and 8 bases had no gene match. This CDR3 contains 15 residues. Sequencing was carried out using PBMCs. The rearrangement links TRBV7-2 to TRBJ1-1, with 7 positions matching TRBD1. The clonotype was recovered from a male donor in good health and CMV-seropositive. In DNA form, the CDR3 reads TGTGCCAGCAGCTTCGCGATGACAGGGTCCACTGAAGCTTTCTTT. Translated, it gives CASSFAMTGSTEAFF.